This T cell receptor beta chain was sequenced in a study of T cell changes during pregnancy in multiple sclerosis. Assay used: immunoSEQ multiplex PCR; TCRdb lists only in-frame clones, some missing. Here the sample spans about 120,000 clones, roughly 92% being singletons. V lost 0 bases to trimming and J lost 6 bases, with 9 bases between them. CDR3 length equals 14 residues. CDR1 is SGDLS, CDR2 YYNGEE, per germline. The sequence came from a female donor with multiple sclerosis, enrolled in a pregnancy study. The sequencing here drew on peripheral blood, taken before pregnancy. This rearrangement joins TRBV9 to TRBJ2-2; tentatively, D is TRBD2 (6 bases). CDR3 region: CASSVGGGSGELFF. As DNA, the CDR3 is TGTGCCAGCAGCGTAGGTGGGGGGTCCGGGGAGCTGTTTTTT. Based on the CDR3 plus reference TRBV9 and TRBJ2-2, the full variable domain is DSGVTQTPKHLITATGQRVTLRCSPRSGDLSVYWYQQSLDQGLQFLIQYYNGEERAKGNILERFSAQQFPDLHSELNLSSLELGDSALYFCASSVGGGSGELFFGEGSRLTVL.